These T cell receptor beta chains were read from a single sample in a study of breast tumors, draining lymph nodes, adjacent tissues. TCRdb recomputed calls from the multiplex PCR reads with MiXCR, one row per CDR3 protein. This sample has about 300,000 distinct CDR3 sequences, with 30% to 35% found just once. The sequenced material came from axillary lymph node tissue. The source of these receptors is a female donor with breast cancer. Some clones in this sample may be carry-over from other donors' samples. The CDR3 runs from the conserved cysteine through the conserved F or W. A D gene is named only where the DNA matches it firmly. Rows give clone size only sometimes, using once, few, many, or a class for an expanded clone.

few,TRBD2,TRBV7-3,TRBJ2-7,TGTGCCAGCAGTTACGGGGGACTAGCCTCCTACGAGCAGTACTTC,CASSYGGLASYEQYF
few,NA,TRBV3-1,TRBJ2-1,TGTGCCAGCAGCCAAGAAGGAGAGCGGCTCTACAATGAGCAGTTCTTC,CASSQEGERLYNEQFF
many,NA,TRBV7-2,TRBJ1-3,TGTGCCAGCAGCTATACAGGGTACTCTGGAAACACCATATATTTT,CASSYTGYSGNTIYF
NA,TRBD1,TRBV28,TRBJ2-2,TGTGCCAGCAGCGAACAAGGACAGGGGGCTGTCGGGGAGCTGTTTTTT,CASSEQGQGAVGELFF
many,NA,TRBV4-1,TRBJ2-1,TGCGCCAGCAGCCCCCTTTTACAGGGTAGGTATCTCTACAATGAGCAGTTCTTC,CASSPLLQGRYLYNEQFF
many,NA,TRBV11-3,TRBJ1-4,TGTGCCAGCAGTTGGGACCGTGATGAAAAACTGTTTTTT,CASSWDRDEKLFF
many,NA,TRBV11-3,TRBJ1-2,TGTGCCAGCAGCTTAAGAGGGACGGACTATGGCTACACCTTC,CASSLRGTDYGYTF
many,NA,TRBV6-5,TRBJ2-3,TGTGCCAGCAGTTACGGGGGGATGGCAGATACGCAGTATTTT,CASSYGGMADTQYF
many,TRBD2,TRBV6-4,TRBJ2-1,TGTGCCAGCAGTCCCCTCGGACTAGCGGACCACAATGAGCAGTTCTTC,CASSPLGLADHNEQFF
few,NA,TRBV28,TRBJ2-7,TGTGCCAGCAGTTTTGGAGTTTCCGAGCAGTACTTC,CASSFGVSEQYF
many,TRBD1,TRBV2,TRBJ1-2,TGTGCCACCACTCAGGGGGGCTATGGCTACACCTTC,CATTQGGYGYTF
many,NA,TRBV6-1,TRBJ1-2,TGTGCCAGCAGTATACCGTTTGGTTATGGCTACACCTTC,CASSIPFGYGYTF
many,NA,TRBV12-3/TRBV12-4,TRBJ2-1,TGTGCCAGCAGTTTAATTCGAGGTAATGAGCAGTTCTTC,CASSLIRGNEQFF
NA,TRBD1,TRBV5-5,TRBJ2-5,TGTGCCAGCAGCGGGGACAGGGCAACCCAGTACTTC,CASSGDRATQYF
many,TRBD2,TRBV5-6,TRBJ2-7,TGTGCCAGCAGCTTGGGACTAGCGGACCCGTCCTACGAGCAGTACTTC,CASSLGLADPSYEQYF
many,NA,TRBV6-6,TRBJ2-7,TGTGCCAGCAGTTACTCGCGGGCCGAGCAGTACTTC,CASSYSRAEQYF
NA,NA,TRBV7-2,TRBJ2-7,TGCGCCAGCAGCCCGGGAGAGAGCTCCTACGAGCAGTACTTC,CASSPGESSYEQYF
many,NA,TRBV6-4,TRBJ2-6,TGTGCCAGCAGTGAAGCTTGGGGATCTGGGGCCAACGTCCTGACTTTC,CASSEAWGSGANVLTF
many,NA,TRBV3-1,TRBJ2-3,TGTGCCAGCAGCCAAGAAGTCGGTGATACGCAGTATTTT,CASSQEVGDTQYF
few,TRBD2,TRBV27,TRBJ2-3,TGTGCCAGCAGTCCGACTAGCGGGAGGGTTCAGTATTTT,CASSPTSGRVQYF
NA,NA,TRBV27,TRBJ2-7,TGTGCCAGCAAAAGCCAGGGGATCTACGAGCAGCACTTC,CASKSQGIYEQHF
many,NA,TRBV10-2,TRBJ2-1,TGCGCCAGCAGTGATAATAGGGTCCAGTTCTTC,CASSDNRVQFF
few,NA,TRBV6-5,TRBJ2-1,TGTGCCAGCCGGCGAGCAACCAGAGACAATGAGCAGTTCTTC,CASRRATRDNEQFF
few,NA,TRBV18,TRBJ2-7,TGTGCCAGCTCAAGTCTTTCGGGGCAGGTAGACGAGCAGTACTTC,CASSSLSGQVDEQYF
NA,TRBD1,TRBV29-1,TRBJ1-2,TGCAGCCCGGGACAGGGAAGGGGTGGCTACACCTTC,CSPGQGRGGYTF
NA,NA,TRBV6-1,TRBJ1-2,TGTGCCAGCAGACCCCCCGGGGTTAACTATGGCTACACCTTC,CASRPPGVNYGYTF
NA,NA,TRBV4-1,TRBJ1-1,TGCGCCAGCAGGGGGTCACTTAGGAACACTGAAGCTTTCTTT,CASRGSLRNTEAFF
many,NA,TRBV30,TRBJ2-7,TGTGCCTGGACCAATCTATACGAGCAGTACTTC,CAWTNLYEQYF
NA,NA,TRBV6-1,TRBJ1-4,TGTGCCAGCAGTCAAATGATCCGACAGGAAGAAAAACTGTTTTTT,CASSQMIRQEEKLFF
few,NA,TRBV5-4,TRBJ2-7,TGTGCCAGCAGCCAGGAGGCATTCTACGAGCAGTACTTC,CASSQEAFYEQYF
many,TRBD1,TRBV12-3/TRBV12-4,TRBJ1-5,TGTGCCAGCAGTCAGACAGGGGGAAGTCCCCAGCATTTT,CASSQTGGSPQHF
many,NA,TRBV28,TRBJ2-7,TGTGCCAGCAGTTTTAGTCGCGAGCAGTACTTC,CASSFSREQYF
NA,NA,TRBV4-2,TRBJ2-6,TGTGCCGGCAGCCAACTACCGCCCGGGGCCAACGTCCTGACTTTC,CAGSQLPPGANVLTF
many,NA,TRBV5-5,TRBJ2-7,TGTGCCAGCAGCTTCGGATCCCAGGGTCCCTACGAGCAGTACTTC,CASSFGSQGPYEQYF
NA,NA,TRBV29-1,TRBJ2-3,TGCAGCGTGGGAGGCGTTGCAGATACGCAGTATTTT,CSVGGVADTQYF
NA,NA,TRBV6-1,TRBJ2-5,TGTGCCATCAGTTTAACTAGGGACTGGACCCAGTACTTC,CAISLTRDWTQYF
many,NA,TRBV3-1,TRBJ1-6,TGTGCCAGCAGCCAAGGGAACAGCTATAATTCACCCCTCCACTTT,CASSQGNSYNSPLHF
NA,NA,TRBV5-8,TRBJ2-2,TGTGCCACAGAGACCTTTAGCGGGGAGCTGTTTTTT,CATETFSGELFF
many,NA,TRBV10-2,TRBJ1-5,TGCGCCAGCAGTGATCCCATGAGCAATCAGCCCCAGCATTTT,CASSDPMSNQPQHF
many,NA,TRBV5-1,TRBJ1-4,TGCGCCAGCAGCTTGGAGAGTCCAACTAATGAAAAACTGTTTTTT,CASSLESPTNEKLFF
few,TRBD2,TRBV6-6,TRBJ2-2,TGTGCCAGCAGTCACTCCGGCGGGAGGGGTCCCGGGGAGCTGTTTTTT,CASSHSGGRGPGELFF
NA,TRBD1,TRBV7-2,TRBJ1-6,TGTGCCAGCAGCTCAGGGGACAGCGATAATTCACTCCTCCACTTT,CASSSGDSDNSLLHF
NA,TRBD1,TRBV20-1,TRBJ2-3,TGCAGTGCCAAGGGGACAGAAACCACAGATACGCAGTATTTT,CSAKGTETTDTQYF
many,TRBD1,TRBV5-4,TRBJ1-6,TGTGCCAGCAGCTTACGGGACAGAAATTCACCCCTCCACTTT,CASSLRDRNSPLHF
NA,NA,TRBV10-3,TRBJ2-2,TGTGCCATCAGATCGAACACCGGGGAGCTGTTTTTT,CAIRSNTGELFF
many,TRBD2,TRBV11-2,TRBJ2-7,TGTGCCAGCAACTTGAATGGCGGGAGCTCCTACGAGCAGTACTTC,CASNLNGGSSYEQYF
few,NA,TRBV11-3,TRBJ2-1,TGTGCCAGCAGCTTAACTTCGGTGCGCTATCAGGACAATGAGCAGTTCTTC,CASSLTSVRYQDNEQFF
few,TRBD2,TRBV3-1,TRBJ2-5,TGTGCCAGCAGCCAAGCCGGGACTACCCTAGAGACCCAGTACTTC,CASSQAGTTLETQYF
NA,NA,TRBV3-1,TRBJ2-1,TGTGCCAGCAGCCAGGTGTTGGCCTCCTACAATGAGCAGTTCTTC,CASSQVLASYNEQFF
many,TRBD1,TRBV5-8,TRBJ1-2,TGTGCCATCGAGCAGGGGGTATTAAACTATGGCTACACCTTC,CAIEQGVLNYGYTF
many,NA,TRBV6-1,TRBJ2-6,TGTGCCAGCAGTGGAAGACTTCAGGCTGGGGCCAACGTCCTGACTTTC,CASSGRLQAGANVLTF